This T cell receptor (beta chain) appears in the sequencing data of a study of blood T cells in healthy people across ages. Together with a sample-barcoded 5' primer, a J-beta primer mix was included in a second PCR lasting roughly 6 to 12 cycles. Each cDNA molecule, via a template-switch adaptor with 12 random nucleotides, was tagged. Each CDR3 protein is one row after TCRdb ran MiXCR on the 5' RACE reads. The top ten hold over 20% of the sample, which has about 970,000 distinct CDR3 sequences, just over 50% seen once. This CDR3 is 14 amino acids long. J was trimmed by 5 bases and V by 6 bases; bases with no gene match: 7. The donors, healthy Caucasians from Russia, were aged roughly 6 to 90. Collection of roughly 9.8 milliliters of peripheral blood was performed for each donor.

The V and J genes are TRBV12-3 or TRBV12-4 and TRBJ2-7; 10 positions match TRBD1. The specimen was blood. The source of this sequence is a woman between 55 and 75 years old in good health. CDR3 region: CASSAGTGANEQYF. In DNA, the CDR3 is TGTGCCAGCAGCGCCGGGACAGGGGCCAACGAGCAGTACTTC.